Given below is one T cell receptor beta chain in context. This sample was included in a study of blood T cell repertoires in COVID-19. Clones were sequenced by immunoSEQ multiplex PCR, and TCRdb holds only the in-frame ones, with some missing. Counted here are over 150,000 clones, around 86% occurring once; the ten biggest clones make up about 3%. V lost 6 bases, J lost 2 bases, and 16 bases lay in between. This CDR3 is 15 amino acids long. From germline, CDR1 is SNHLY and CDR2 FYNNEI. The TCR originated in a man between 40 and 49 years old with active or convalescent COVID-19. The rearrangement joins TRBV2 to TRBJ1-1; D possibly corresponds to TRBD1 (5 bases). The sample consisted of peripheral blood. CDR3 sequence (DNA): TGTGCCAGCAGATGGTCGAGTCAGGGAAACACTGAAGCTTTCTTT. Amino acid sequence: CASRWSSQGNTEAFF.